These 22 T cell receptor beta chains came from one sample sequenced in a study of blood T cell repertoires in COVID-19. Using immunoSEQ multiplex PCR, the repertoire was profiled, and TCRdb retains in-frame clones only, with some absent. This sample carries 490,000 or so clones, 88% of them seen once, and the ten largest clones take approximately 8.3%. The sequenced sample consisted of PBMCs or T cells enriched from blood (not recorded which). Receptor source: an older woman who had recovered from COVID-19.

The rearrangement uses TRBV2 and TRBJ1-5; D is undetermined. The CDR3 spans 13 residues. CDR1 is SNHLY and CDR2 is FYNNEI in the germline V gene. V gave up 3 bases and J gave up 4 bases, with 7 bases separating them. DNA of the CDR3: TGTGCCAGCAGTGACCGAGCTAATCAGCCCCAGCATTTT. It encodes CASSDRANQPQHF.

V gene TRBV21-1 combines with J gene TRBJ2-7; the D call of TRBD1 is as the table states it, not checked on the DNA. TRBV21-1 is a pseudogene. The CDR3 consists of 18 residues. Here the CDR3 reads CASANKGRGPKPKHEQYF. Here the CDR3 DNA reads TGTGCCAGCGCTAACAAGGGAAGGGGGCCAAAACCCAAACACGAGCAGTACTTC.

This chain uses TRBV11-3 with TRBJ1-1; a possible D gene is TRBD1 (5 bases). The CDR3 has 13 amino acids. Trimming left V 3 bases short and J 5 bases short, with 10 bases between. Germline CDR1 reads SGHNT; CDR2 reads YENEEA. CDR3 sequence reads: CASSFPGLTEAFF. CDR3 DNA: TGTGCCAGCAGCTTTCCAGGGTTGACTGAAGCTTTCTTT.

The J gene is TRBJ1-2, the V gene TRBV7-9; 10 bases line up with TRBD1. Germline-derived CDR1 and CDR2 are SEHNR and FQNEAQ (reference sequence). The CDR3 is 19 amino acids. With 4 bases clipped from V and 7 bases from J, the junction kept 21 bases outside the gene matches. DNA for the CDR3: TGTGCCAGCAGCTCTGGAACCGGGACAGGGGAGTGGCGCGGGGCTGGCTACACCTTC. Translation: CASSSGTGTGEWRGAGYTF.

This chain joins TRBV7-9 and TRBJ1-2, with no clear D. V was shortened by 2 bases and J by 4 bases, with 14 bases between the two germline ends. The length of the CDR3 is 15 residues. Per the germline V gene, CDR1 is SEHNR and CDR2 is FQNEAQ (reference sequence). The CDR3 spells CASSLIEGKGYGYTF. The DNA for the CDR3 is TGTGCCAGCAGCTTAATTGAGGGAAAAGGCTATGGCTACACCTTC.

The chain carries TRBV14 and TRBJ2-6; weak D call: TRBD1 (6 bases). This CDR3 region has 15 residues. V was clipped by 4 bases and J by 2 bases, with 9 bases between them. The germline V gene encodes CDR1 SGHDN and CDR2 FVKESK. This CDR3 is CASSRQGTGANVLTF. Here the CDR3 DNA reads TGTGCCAGCAGCCGGCAGGGGACTGGGGCCAACGTCCTGACTTTC.

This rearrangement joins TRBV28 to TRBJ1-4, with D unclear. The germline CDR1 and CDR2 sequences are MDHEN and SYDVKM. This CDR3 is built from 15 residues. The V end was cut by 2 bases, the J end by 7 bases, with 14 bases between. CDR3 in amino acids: CASSLMEGLGEKLFF. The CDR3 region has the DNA TGTGCCAGCAGTTTAATGGAGGGCTTGGGTGAAAAACTGTTTTTT.

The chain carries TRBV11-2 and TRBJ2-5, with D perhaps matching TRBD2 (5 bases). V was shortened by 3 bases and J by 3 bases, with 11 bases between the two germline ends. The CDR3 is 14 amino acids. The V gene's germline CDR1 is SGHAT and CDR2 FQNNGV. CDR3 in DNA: TGTGCCAGCAGCTTGGGGAGACTGAAAGAGACCCAGTACTTC. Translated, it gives CASSLGRLKETQYF.

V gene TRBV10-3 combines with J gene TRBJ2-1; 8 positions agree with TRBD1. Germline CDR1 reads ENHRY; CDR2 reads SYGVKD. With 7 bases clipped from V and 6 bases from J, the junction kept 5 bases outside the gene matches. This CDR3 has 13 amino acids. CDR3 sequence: CAIIRQGSNEQFF. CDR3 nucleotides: TGTGCCATCATCAGACAGGGGAGCAATGAGCAGTTCTTC.

DNA of the CDR3: TGTGCCAGCAGCTTCTTCGAGGTTTCGATTGAGAACTATGGCTACACCTTC. Protein sequence: CASSFFEVSIENYGYTF. J is TRBJ1-2 and V is TRBV5-6; unclear D gene. This CDR3 has 17 amino acids. In germline, CDR1 is SGHDT, CDR2 YYEEEE. The ends were cut back, 2 bases at V and 2 bases at J, with 19 bases in the middle.

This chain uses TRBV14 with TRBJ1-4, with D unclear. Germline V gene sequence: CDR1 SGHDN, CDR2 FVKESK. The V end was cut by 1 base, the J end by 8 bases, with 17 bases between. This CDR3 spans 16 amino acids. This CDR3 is CASSQGRTPRGEKLFF. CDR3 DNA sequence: TGTGCCAGCAGCCAAGGTCGGACCCCTCGCGGGGAAAAACTGTTTTTT.

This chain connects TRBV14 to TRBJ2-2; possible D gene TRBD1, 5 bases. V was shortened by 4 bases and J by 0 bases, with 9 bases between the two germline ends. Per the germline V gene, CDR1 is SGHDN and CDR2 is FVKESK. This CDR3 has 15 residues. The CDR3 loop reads CASSLRGTNTGELFF. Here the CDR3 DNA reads TGTGCCAGCAGCCTAAGGGGCACGAACACCGGGGAGCTGTTTTTT.

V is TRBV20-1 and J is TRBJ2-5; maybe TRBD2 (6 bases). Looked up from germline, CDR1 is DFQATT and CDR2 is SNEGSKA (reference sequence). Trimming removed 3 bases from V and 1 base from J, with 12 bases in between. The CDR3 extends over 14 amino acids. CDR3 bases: TGCAGTGCTAGTCGGGGACTGGGCCAAGAGACCCAGTACTTC. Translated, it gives CSASRGLGQETQYF.

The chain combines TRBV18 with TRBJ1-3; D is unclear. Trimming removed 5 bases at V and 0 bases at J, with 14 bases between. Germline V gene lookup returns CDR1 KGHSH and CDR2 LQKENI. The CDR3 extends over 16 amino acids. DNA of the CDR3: TGTGCCAGCTCAGTTAACGACGGGAGCTCTGGAAACACCATATATTTT. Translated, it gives CASSVNDGSSGNTIYF.

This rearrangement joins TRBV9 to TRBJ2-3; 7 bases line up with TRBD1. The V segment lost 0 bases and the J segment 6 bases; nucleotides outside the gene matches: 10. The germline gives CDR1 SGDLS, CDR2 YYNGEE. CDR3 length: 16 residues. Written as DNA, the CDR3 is TGTGCCAGCAGCGTAGTCTACAGGGGATCAGGGGATACGCAGTATTTT. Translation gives CASSVVYRGSGDTQYF.

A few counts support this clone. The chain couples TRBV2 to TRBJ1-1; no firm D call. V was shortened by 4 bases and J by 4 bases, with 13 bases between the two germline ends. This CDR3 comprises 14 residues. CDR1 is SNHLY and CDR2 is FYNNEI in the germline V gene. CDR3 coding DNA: TGTGCCAGCAGTGTCGGGCCGGGAGGCACTGAAGCTTTCTTT. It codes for CASSVGPGGTEAFF.

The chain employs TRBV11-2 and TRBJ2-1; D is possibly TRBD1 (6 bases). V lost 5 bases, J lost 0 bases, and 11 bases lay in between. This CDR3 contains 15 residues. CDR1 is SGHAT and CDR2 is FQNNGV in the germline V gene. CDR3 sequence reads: CASSLQGRSYNEQFF. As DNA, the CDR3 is TGTGCCAGCAGCCTACAGGGACGCTCCTACAATGAGCAGTTCTTC.

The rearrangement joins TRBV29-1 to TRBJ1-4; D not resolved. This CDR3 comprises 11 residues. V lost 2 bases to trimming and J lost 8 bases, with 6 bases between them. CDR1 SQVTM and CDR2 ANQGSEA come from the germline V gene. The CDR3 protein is CSVETREKLFF. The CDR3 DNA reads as TGCAGCGTTGAAACGCGGGAAAAACTGTTTTTT.

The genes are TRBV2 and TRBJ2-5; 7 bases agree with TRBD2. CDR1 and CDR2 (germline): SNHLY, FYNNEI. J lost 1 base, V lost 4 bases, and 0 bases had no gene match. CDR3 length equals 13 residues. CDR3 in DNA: TGTGCCAGCAGTGGACTAGCCCAAGAGACCCAGTACTTC. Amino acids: CASSGLAQETQYF. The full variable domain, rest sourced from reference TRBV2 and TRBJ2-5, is EPEVTQTPSHQVTQMGQEVILRCVPISNHLYFYWYRQILGQKVEFLVSFYNNEISEKSEIFDDQFSVERPDGSNFTLKIRSTKLEDSAMYFCASSGLAQETQYFGPGTRLLVL.

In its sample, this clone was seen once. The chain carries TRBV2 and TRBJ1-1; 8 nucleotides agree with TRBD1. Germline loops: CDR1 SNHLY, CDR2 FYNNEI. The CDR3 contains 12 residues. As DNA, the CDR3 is TGTGTGTCGGGGACAGGAGACACTGAAGCTTTCTTT. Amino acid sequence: CVSGTGDTEAFF.

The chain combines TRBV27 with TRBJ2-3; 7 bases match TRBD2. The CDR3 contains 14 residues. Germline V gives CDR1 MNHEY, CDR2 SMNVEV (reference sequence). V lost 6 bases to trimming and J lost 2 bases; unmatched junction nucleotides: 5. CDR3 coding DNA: TGTGCCAGCAGCCCCGGGGGGACCACAGATACGCAGTATTTT. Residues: CASSPGGTTDTQYF.

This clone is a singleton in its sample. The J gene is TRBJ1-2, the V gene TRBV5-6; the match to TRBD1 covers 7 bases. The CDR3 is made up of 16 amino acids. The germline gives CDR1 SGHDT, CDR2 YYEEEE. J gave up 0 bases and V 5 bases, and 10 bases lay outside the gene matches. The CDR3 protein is CASRRTGYATNYGYTF. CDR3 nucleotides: TGTGCCAGCAGAAGGACAGGTTACGCCACTAACTATGGCTACACCTTC.